These 31 T cell receptor beta chains share one sample of origin, sequenced in a study of shared clonotypes between healthy human individuals. Some clones are missing from TCRdb's copy, which holds only in-frame ones; the method was immunoSEQ multiplex PCR. Of about 2 million clones listed, roughly 95% were seen once; the top ten hold 0.1% to 0.15%. The sequencing sample was made of naive CD4+ T cells sorted from blood. The subset was: CD45RA+ positively selected. The receptors here all came from a man aged 18 to 35 in good health.

This chain joins TRBV6-6 and TRBJ2-5, with TRBD1 matching over 11 bases. There are 15 residues in the CDR3. Germline trimming cut 5 bases from V and 5 bases from J; bases unmatched to any gene: 7. CDR1 and CDR2 from the germline V gene are MNHNY and SVGAGI (reference sequence). This CDR3 is CASSPGTGGAETQYF. CDR3 DNA sequence: TGTGCCAGCAGTCCCGGGACAGGGGGAGCGGAGACCCAGTACTTC.

The table lists this clone with a count of one. J is TRBJ2-7 and V is TRBV10-3, with D possibly being TRBD1 (6 bases). CDR3 length: 15 residues. V shed 10 bases and J shed 2 bases, with 21 bases lying between them. Germline V CDR1 and CDR2: ENHRY, SYGVKD. CDR3 nucleotide sequence: TGTGCCACCCAAAACTTCGACAGGAACCCCTACGAGCAGTACTTC. This encodes CATQNFDRNPYEQYF.

The rearrangement joins TRBV5-6 to TRBJ1-1; 7 nucleotides align to TRBD1. This CDR3 has 17 amino acids. Germline V CDR1 and CDR2: SGHDT, YYEEEE. Trimming at V came to 4 bases and at J to 0 bases, leaving 12 bases not matched to a gene. In nucleotides, the CDR3 is TGTGCCAGCAGCCTTCGGGGACAGCACTACATGAACACTGAAGCTTTCTTT. Translated: CASSLRGQHYMNTEAFF.

The V call is TRBV28, the J call TRBJ1-6; D not resolved. The CDR3 is made up of 13 amino acids. Trimming cost V 5 bases and J 10 bases, with 12 bases left between them. Germline-derived CDR1 and CDR2 are MDHEN and SYDVKM. The CDR3 protein is CASSAGRGSPLHF. The CDR3 DNA reads TGTGCCAGCAGTGCTGGGAGAGGATCACCCCTCCACTTT.

V is TRBV5-1 and J is TRBJ1-2; TRBD1 is a possible D gene (5 bases). The CDR3 has 14 amino acids. Germline CDR1 and CDR2: SGHRS and YFSETQ. Trimming stripped 3 bases from V and 6 bases from J, with 15 bases between. The CDR3, as DNA: TGCGCCAGCAGCTCTAACACAGGAGGCGATGGCTACACCTTC. This encodes CASSSNTGGDGYTF.

The rearrangement links TRBV4-2 to TRBJ2-3; D is undetermined. Germline CDR1 reads LGHNA; CDR2 reads YNFKEQ. This CDR3 contains 15 residues. V gave up 0 bases and J gave up 6 bases, with 13 bases separating them. The CDR3 nucleotides are TGTGCCAGCAGCCAAGAAGGCCTAGAAGGTGATACGCAGTATTTT. Amino acid sequence: CASSQEGLEGDTQYF.

The rearrangement joins TRBV6-1 to TRBJ1-5; the D gene is possibly TRBD1 (6 bases). CDR3 length: 17 residues. Trimming left V 1 base short and J 0 bases short, with 13 bases between. CDR1 is MNHNS, CDR2 SASEGT, per germline. CDR3 DNA: TGTGCCAGCAGTGAAGGCCGGAGCAGGGGTAGCAATCAGCCCCAGCATTTT. As protein: CASSEGRSRGSNQPQHF.

The chain employs TRBV5-1 and TRBJ2-5, with D uncertain. The CDR3 is 13 residues long. V lost 2 bases to trimming and J lost 1 base, with 6 bases between them. Germline V gives CDR1 SGHRS, CDR2 YFSETQ. Here the CDR3 DNA reads TGCGCCAGCAGCTTCCGGACCCAAGAGACCCAGTACTTC. Translating it yields CASSFRTQETQYF.

The chain carries TRBV18 and TRBJ1-1, with 8 bases lining up with TRBD1. V dropped 6 bases and J dropped 6; count of bases not matched to a gene: 3. The CDR3 length is 12 residues. CDR1 and CDR2 from the germline V gene are KGHSH and LQKENI. The CDR3 coding sequence is TGTGCCAGCTCGACCAGGGGGCCTGAAGCTTTCTTT. This encodes CASSTRGPEAFF. Full variable domain (outside the CDR3, taken from reference TRBV18 and TRBJ1-1): NAGVMQNPRHLVRRRGQEARLRCSPMKGHSHVYWYRQLPEEGLKFMVYLQKENIIDESGMPKERFSAEFPKEGPSILRIQQVVRGDSAAYFCASSTRGPEAFFGQGTRLTVV.

The chain combines TRBV28 with TRBJ1-4; D gene unclear. From germline, CDR1 is MDHEN and CDR2 SYDVKM. There are 14 residues in the CDR3. The V end lost 2 bases, the J end lost 10 bases, and 14 bases lay between the germline ends. Here the CDR3 reads CASSLARSDAKLFF. The CDR3 DNA sequence: TGTGCCAGCAGTTTAGCCCGCTCGGACGCAAAACTGTTTTTT.

J is TRBJ1-6 and V is TRBV7-4; TRBD1 might be the D (5 bases). There are 16 residues in the CDR3. The V end lost 5 bases, the J end lost 9 bases, and 20 bases lay between the germline ends. Germline CDR1 and CDR2: SGHVT and SQSDAQ. The CDR3 coding sequence is TGTGCCAGCAGCATCCAGGGAGGGGTCTCCGGTTCACCCCTCCACTTT. Translated, it gives CASSIQGGVSGSPLHF. Full variable domain (rest looked up from reference TRBV7-4 and TRBJ1-6): GAGVSQSPRYKVAKRGRDVALRCDSISGHVTLYWYRQTLGQGSEVLTYSQSDAQRDKSGRPSGRFSAERPERSVSTLKIQRTEQGDSAVYLCASSIQGGVSGSPLHFGNGTRLTVT.

The genes are TRBV7-8 and TRBJ1-1; 7 nucleotides line up with TRBD1. The germline V gene encodes CDR1 SGHVS and CDR2 FQNEAQ. The CDR3 runs 14 residues. Trimming cost V 8 bases and J 1 base; bases outside gene matches: 7. The CDR3 DNA reads as TGTGCCAGCCGACAGGGCGGGGGGAACACTGAAGCTTTCTTT. Protein: CASRQGGGNTEAFF.

V is TRBV28 and J is TRBJ2-1, with 10 bases that match TRBD2. The V gene's germline CDR1 is MDHEN and CDR2 SYDVKM. This CDR3 comprises 16 residues. V shed 6 bases and J 7 bases; nucleotides not matched to a gene: 12. In DNA form, the CDR3 reads TGTGCCAGCAGAGAACCGGGACTAGCGCAACCTAATGAGCAGTTCTTC. Its protein is CASREPGLAQPNEQFF.

This chain connects TRBV2 to TRBJ2-7; 7 bases map to TRBD1. V shed 6 bases and J 0 bases; nucleotides not matched to a gene: 5. Germline assignment: CDR1 SNHLY and CDR2 FYNNEI. The CDR3 is made up of 14 amino acids. The CDR3 region has the DNA TGTGCCAGCAGGACGACAGGGTCCTCCTACGAGCAGTACTTC. As protein: CASRTTGSSYEQYF. Using reference TRBV2 and TRBJ2-7 for the parts outside the CDR3, the full variable domain is EPEVTQTPSHQVTQMGQEVILRCVPISNHLYFYWYRQILGQKVEFLVSFYNNEISEKSEIFDDQFSVERPDGSNFTLKIRSTKLEDSAMYFCASRTTGSSYEQYFGPGTRLTVT.

In this sample, this clone turned up once. V usage is TRBV28 and J usage is TRBJ2-7, with a tentative D call TRBD1 (5 bases). The CDR3 has 11 residues. The germline V gene encodes CDR1 MDHEN and CDR2 SYDVKM. Between the trimmed V and J ends, which lost 9 bases and 7 bases, there was a span of 13 bases. CDR3 sequence reads: CASRLRGEQYF. As DNA, the CDR3 is TGTGCCAGTAGATTAAGGGGAGAGCAGTACTTC. The full variable domain, its missing parts supplied by reference TRBV28 and TRBJ2-7, is DVKVTQSSRYLVKRTGEKVFLECVQDMDHENMFWYRQDPGLGLRLIYFSYDVKMKEKGDIPEGYSVSREKKERFSLILESASTNQTSMYLCASRLRGEQYFGPGTRLTVT.

The rearrangement joins TRBV18 to TRBJ1-1; a possible D gene is TRBD1 (6 bases). The CDR3 sequence is 15 residues long. Trimming removed 2 bases at V and 5 bases at J, with 15 bases between. Germline CDR1 reads KGHSH; CDR2 reads LQKENI. The CDR3: CASSPFAGADTEAFF. The CDR3 DNA is TGTGCCAGCTCACCATTCGCAGGGGCTGATACTGAAGCTTTCTTT.

The CDR3 sequence is CASSPTGLPSTGELFF. DNA for the CDR3: TGTGCCAGCAGCCCCACCGGGCTCCCTTCCACCGGGGAGCTGTTTTTT. The chain links TRBV5-6 to TRBJ2-2; no clear D. Trimming cost V 4 bases and J 4 bases, with 17 bases left between them. This CDR3 region has 16 residues. CDR1 is SGHDT and CDR2 is YYEEEE in the germline V gene.

CDR3 sequence (DNA): TGTGCCAGCAGCTTAGACCAAGAGACCCAGTACTTC. It specifies CASSLDQETQYF. The genes are TRBV11-2 and TRBJ2-5; D ambiguous. CDR1 is SGHAT and CDR2 is FQNNGV in the germline V gene. The CDR3 is 12 residues long. The V end was cut by 0 bases, the J end by 1 base, with 0 bases between.

This chain connects TRBV7-2 to TRBJ1-5; tentatively, D is TRBD1 (6 bases). Germline CDR1 SGHTA, CDR2 FQGNSA. Deletions cut 5 bases from V and 3 bases from J, with 17 bases between. This CDR3 has 16 residues. CDR3 in amino acids: CASSTRGGGNNQPQHF. The DNA for the CDR3 is TGTGCCAGCAGCACCCGGGGTGGGGGCAACAATCAGCCCCAGCATTTT. Full variable domain (outside the CDR3, taken from reference TRBV7-2 and TRBJ1-5): GAGVSQSPSNKVTEKGKDVELRCDPISGHTALYWYRQSLGQGLEFLIYFQGNSAPDKSGLPSDRFSAERTGGSVSTLTIQRTQQEDSAVYLCASSTRGGGNNQPQHFGDGTRLSIL.

V usage is TRBV5-1 and J usage is TRBJ1-1, with D unresolved. V was pared by 4 bases and J by 0 bases, with 10 bases between. Germline assignment: CDR1 SGHRS and CDR2 YFSETQ. This CDR3 contains 14 residues. DNA for the CDR3: TGCGCCAGCAGCCCTGGACCGTTGAACACTGAAGCTTTCTTT. It specifies CASSPGPLNTEAFF.

The rearrangement uses TRBV7-2 and TRBJ2-2; 8 nucleotides line up with TRBD2. The CDR3 totals 15 residues. The germline V gene encodes CDR1 SGHTA and CDR2 FQGNSA. Trimming cost V 5 bases and J 5 bases; bases outside gene matches: 7. The chain's CDR3 is CASSDGLAGTGELFF. As DNA, the CDR3 is TGTGCCAGCAGCGACGGGCTAGCGGGTACCGGGGAGCTGTTTTTT.

The rearrangement links TRBV30 to TRBJ2-7; 7 nucleotides line up with TRBD1. The V gene end was trimmed by 1 base and the J gene end by 6 bases; junction bases not matched to a gene: 9. The CDR3 covers 14 residues. The germline CDR1 and CDR2 sequences are GTSNPN and SVGIG (reference sequence). CDR3: CAWSAMTGTREQYF. The CDR3 DNA reads TGTGCCTGGAGTGCTATGACAGGGACCCGCGAGCAGTACTTC.

The rearrangement uses TRBV19 and TRBJ2-2; TRBD2 matches 10 bases. Germline loops: CDR1 LNHDA, CDR2 SQIVND (reference sequence). Unmatched junction bases numbered 18, after V lost 8 bases and J lost 0 bases. This CDR3 comprises 20 residues. The CDR3 loop reads CASSRGLAASEFANTGELFF. The CDR3 region has the DNA TGTGCCAGTTCCCGAGGACTAGCGGCTTCGGAGTTCGCGAACACCGGGGAGCTGTTTTTT.

For the CDR3, the DNA is TGCGCCAGCAGCCAAGACGGACAGGGGTATTACAATGAGCAGTTCTTC. Translated: CASSQDGQGYYNEQFF. The rearrangement uses TRBV4-1 and TRBJ2-1; 9 positions agree with TRBD1. Germline values: CDR1 MGHRA, CDR2 YSYEKL. CDR3 size: 16 residues. V trimming: 0 bases; J trimming: 4 bases; junction bases outside the gene matches: 4.

This clone appeared a single time. The V gene is TRBV19, the J gene TRBJ1-6; 7 nucleotides line up with TRBD1. Germline assignment: CDR1 LNHDA and CDR2 SQIVND (reference sequence). V shed 5 bases, J shed 9 bases, and the junction held 7 bases outside the gene matches. The CDR3 runs 14 residues. The CDR3 is CASSLGGNGSPLHF. CDR3 nucleotides: TGTGCCAGTAGTCTAGGGGGCAACGGTTCACCCCTCCACTTT.

This chain joins TRBV18 and TRBJ2-7; TRBD2 matches 12 bases. The CDR3 length is 14 residues. V lost 3 bases to trimming and J lost 7 bases; unmatched junction nucleotides: 4. Germline-derived CDR1 and CDR2 are KGHSH and LQKENI. The CDR3 DNA sequence: TGTGCCAGCTCACCGACTAGCGGGAGTAAGGAGCAGTACTTC. Translated: CASSPTSGSKEQYF. Drawing the rest from reference TRBV18 and TRBJ2-7, the complete variable domain is NAGVMQNPRHLVRRRGQEARLRCSPMKGHSHVYWYRQLPEEGLKFMVYLQKENIIDESGMPKERFSAEFPKEGPSILRIQQVVRGDSAAYFCASSPTSGSKEQYFGPGTRLTVT.

The chain employs TRBV30 and TRBJ2-3; D remains unclear. The CDR3 extends over 15 amino acids. V lost 2 bases to trimming and J lost 0 bases, with 12 bases between them. In germline, CDR1 is GTSNPN, CDR2 SVGIG (reference sequence). In DNA form, the CDR3 reads TGTGCCTGGAGTCTAACCCCAGCTAGCACAGATACGCAGTATTTT. Translated, it gives CAWSLTPASTDTQYF.

The chain combines TRBV5-1 with TRBJ1-1; D gene uncertain. The CDR3 consists of 14 residues. Trimming took off 1 base at V and 3 bases at J, with 10 bases between the two ends. CDR1 and CDR2 from the germline V gene are SGHRS and YFSETQ. As DNA, the CDR3 is TGCGCCAGCAGCTTGTCGGGTTGGTACACTGAAGCTTTCTTT. Protein product: CASSLSGWYTEAFF.

The CDR3 reads CASSVQQLTDTQYF. CDR3 DNA sequence: TGTGCCAGCAGCGTACAGCAACTCACAGATACGCAGTATTTT. This chain uses TRBV9 with TRBJ2-3, with no clear D. CDR1 and CDR2 (germline): SGDLS, YYNGEE. The germline V and J ends were trimmed by 1 base and 2 bases, with 8 bases remaining between them. The CDR3 contains 14 residues.

The rearrangement uses TRBV13 and TRBJ2-7; TRBD1 is a possible D gene (6 bases). This CDR3 is built from 16 residues. CDR1 is PRHDT and CDR2 is FYEKMQ in the germline V gene (reference sequence). V was cut by 1 base and J by 4 bases, with 17 bases left in between. CDR3 amino acids: CASSLESDSLFYEQYF. DNA of the CDR3: TGTGCCAGCAGCTTAGAGTCGGACAGCCTTTTTTACGAGCAGTACTTC.

The V gene is TRBV28, the J gene TRBJ2-4, with D perhaps TRBD1 (6 bases). The length of the CDR3 is 11 residues. The ends were cut back, 5 bases at V and 9 bases at J, with 8 bases in the middle. Germline V lookup: CDR1 MDHEN, CDR2 SYDVKM. This CDR3 reads CASSTGSIQYF. The CDR3 coding sequence is TGTGCCAGCAGTACAGGGTCCATTCAGTACTTC.